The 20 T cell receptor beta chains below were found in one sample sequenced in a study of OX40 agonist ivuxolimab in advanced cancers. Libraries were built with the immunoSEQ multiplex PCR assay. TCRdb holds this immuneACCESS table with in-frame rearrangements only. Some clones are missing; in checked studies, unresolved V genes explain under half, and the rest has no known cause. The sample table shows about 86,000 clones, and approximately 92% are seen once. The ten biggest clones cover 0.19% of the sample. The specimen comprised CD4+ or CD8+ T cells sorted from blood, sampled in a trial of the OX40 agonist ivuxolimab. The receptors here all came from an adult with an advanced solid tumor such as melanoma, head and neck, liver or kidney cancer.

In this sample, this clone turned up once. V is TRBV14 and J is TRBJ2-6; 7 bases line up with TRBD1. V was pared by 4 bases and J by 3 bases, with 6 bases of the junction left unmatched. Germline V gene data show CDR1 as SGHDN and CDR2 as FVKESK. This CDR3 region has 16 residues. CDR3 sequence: CASSRNRGYGANVLTF. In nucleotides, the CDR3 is TGTGCCAGCAGCCGGAACAGGGGATATGGGGCCAACGTCCTGACTTTC.

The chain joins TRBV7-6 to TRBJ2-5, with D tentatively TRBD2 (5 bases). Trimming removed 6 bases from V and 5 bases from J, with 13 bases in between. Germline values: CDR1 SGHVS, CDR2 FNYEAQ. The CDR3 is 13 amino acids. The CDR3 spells CASRLGVSETQYF. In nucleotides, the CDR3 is TGTGCCAGCAGACTCGGGGTGTCTGAGACCCAGTACTTC.

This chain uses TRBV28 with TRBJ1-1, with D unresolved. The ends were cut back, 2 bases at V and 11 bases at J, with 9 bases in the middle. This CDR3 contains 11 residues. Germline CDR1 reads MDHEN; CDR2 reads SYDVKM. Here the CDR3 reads CASSLAGAAFF. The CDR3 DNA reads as TGTGCCAGCAGTTTAGCGGGTGCCGCTTTCTTT. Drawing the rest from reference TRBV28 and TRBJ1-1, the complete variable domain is DVKVTQSSRYLVKRTGEKVFLECVQDMDHENMFWYRQDPGLGLRLIYFSYDVKMKEKGDIPEGYSVSREKKERFSLILESASTNQTSMYLCASSLAGAAFFGQGTRLTVV.

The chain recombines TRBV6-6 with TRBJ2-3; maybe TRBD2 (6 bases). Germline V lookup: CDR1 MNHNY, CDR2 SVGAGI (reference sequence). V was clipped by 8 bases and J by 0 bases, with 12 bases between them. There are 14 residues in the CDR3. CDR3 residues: CASCLATSTDTQYF. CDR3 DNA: TGTGCCAGCTGCCTAGCGACTAGCACAGATACGCAGTATTTT.

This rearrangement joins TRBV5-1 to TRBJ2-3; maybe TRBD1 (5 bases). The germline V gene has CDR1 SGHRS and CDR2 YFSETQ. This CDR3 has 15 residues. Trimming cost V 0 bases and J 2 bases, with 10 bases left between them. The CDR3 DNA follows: TGCGCCAGCAGCTTGGTTAGGGGCCTCACAGATACGCAGTATTTT. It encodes CASSLVRGLTDTQYF.

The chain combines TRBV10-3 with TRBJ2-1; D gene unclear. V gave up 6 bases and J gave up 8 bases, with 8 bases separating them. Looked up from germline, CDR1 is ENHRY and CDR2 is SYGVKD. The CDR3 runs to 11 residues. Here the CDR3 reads CAISSLDEQFF. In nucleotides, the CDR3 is TGTGCCATCAGCTCCCTGGATGAGCAGTTCTTC.

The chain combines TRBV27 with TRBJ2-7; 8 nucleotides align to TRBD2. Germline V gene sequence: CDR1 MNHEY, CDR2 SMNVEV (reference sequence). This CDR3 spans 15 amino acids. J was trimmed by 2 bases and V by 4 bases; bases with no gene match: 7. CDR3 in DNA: TGTGCCAGCAGTTCGTTTAGCGGGGCTCCCTACGAGCAGTACTTC. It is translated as CASSSFSGAPYEQYF.

This CDR3 is CASSASGDNIQYF. The CDR3, as DNA: TGTGCCAGCAGCGCCAGCGGGGATAACATTCAGTACTTC. The rearrangement joins TRBV9 to TRBJ2-4; 7 positions match TRBD2. Germline V gives CDR1 SGDLS, CDR2 YYNGEE. The CDR3 spans 13 residues. Losses at the gene ends were 3 bases for V and 7 bases for J; bases not matched to a gene: 4.

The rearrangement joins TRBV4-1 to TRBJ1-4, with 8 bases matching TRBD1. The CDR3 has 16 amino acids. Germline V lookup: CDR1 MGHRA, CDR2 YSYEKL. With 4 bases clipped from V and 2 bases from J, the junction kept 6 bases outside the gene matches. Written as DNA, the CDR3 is TGCGCCAGCAGCCTTCGGACAGGGAGGACTAATGAAAAACTGTTTTTT. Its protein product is CASSLRTGRTNEKLFF.

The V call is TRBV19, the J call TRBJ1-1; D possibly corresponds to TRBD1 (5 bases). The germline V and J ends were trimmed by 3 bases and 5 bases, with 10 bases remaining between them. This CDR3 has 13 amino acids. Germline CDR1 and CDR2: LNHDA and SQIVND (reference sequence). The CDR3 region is CASSIQGGTEAFF. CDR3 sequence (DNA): TGTGCCAGTAGTATCCAGGGTGGGACTGAAGCTTTCTTT.

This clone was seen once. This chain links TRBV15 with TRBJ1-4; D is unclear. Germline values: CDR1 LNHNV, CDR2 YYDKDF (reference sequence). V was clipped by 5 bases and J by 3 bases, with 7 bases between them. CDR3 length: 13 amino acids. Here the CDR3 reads CATSWQSNEKLFF. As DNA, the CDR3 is TGTGCCACCAGCTGGCAGTCTAATGAAAAACTGTTTTTT.

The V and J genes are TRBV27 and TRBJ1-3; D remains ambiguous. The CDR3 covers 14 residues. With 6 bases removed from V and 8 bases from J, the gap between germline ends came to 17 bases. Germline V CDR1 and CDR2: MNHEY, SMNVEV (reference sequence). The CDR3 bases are TGTGCCAGCAGCTCCGTCCTTAGCGGAGACACCATATATTTT. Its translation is CASSSVLSGDTIYF.

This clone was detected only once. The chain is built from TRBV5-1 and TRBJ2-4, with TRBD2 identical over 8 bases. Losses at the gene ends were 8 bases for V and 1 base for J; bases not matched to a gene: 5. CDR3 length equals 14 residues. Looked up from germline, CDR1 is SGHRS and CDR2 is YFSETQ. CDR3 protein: CASREGTAKNIQYF. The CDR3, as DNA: TGCGCCAGTCGGGAGGGGACGGCCAAAAACATTCAGTACTTC.

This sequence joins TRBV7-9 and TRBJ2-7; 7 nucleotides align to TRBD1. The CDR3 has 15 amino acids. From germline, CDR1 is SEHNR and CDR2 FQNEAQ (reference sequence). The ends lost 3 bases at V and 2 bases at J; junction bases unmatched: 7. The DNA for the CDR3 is TGTGCCAGCAGCTTCCCGGGACAGTTCACCTACGAGCAGTACGTC. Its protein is CASSFPGQFTYEQYV.

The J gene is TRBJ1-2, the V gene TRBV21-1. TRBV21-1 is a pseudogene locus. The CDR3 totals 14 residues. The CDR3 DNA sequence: TGTGCCAGCAGCCCAAAGAATCGGGGCCATGGCTACACCTTC. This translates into CASSPKNRGHGYTF.

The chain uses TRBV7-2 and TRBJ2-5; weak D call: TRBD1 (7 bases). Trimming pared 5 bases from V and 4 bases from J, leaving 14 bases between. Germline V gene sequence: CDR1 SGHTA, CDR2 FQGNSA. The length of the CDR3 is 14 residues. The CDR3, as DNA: TGTGCCAGCAGCCTAGTGCGGGACAGAGAGACCCAGTACTTC. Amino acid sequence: CASSLVRDRETQYF.

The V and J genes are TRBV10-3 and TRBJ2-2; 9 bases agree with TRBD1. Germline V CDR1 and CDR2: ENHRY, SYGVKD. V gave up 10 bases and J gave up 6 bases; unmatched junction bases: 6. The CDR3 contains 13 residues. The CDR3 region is CASTTGGSGELFF. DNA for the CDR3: TGTGCCAGCACCACAGGGGGCTCCGGGGAGCTGTTTTTT.

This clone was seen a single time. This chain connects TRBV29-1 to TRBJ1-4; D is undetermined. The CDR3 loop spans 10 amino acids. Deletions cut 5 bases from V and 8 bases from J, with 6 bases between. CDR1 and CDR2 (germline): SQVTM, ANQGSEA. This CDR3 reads CSVLKEKLFF. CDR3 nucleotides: TGCAGCGTTCTGAAGGAAAAACTGTTTTTT.

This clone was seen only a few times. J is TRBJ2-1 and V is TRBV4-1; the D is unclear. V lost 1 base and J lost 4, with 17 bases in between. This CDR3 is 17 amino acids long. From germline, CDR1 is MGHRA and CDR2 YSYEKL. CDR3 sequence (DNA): TGCGCCAGCAGCCAAGTCCCAGATTTTTTAGGATACAATGAGCAGTTCTTC. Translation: CASSQVPDFLGYNEQFF.

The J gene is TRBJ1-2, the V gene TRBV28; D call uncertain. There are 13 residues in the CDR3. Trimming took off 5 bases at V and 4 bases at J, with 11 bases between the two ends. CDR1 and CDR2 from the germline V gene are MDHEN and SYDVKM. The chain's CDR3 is CASSHRLSYGYTF. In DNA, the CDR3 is TGTGCCAGCAGTCACCGGCTTAGCTATGGCTACACCTTC.